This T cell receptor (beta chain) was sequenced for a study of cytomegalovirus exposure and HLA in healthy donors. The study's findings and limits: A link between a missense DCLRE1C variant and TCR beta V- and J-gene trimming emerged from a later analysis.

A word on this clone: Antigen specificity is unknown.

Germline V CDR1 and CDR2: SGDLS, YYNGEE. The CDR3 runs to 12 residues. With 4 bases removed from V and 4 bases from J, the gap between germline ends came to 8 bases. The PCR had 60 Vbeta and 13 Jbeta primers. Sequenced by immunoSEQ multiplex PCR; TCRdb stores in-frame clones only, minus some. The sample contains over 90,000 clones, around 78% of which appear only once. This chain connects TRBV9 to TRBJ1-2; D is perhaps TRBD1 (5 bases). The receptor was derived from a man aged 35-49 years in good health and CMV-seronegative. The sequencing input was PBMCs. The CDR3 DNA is TGTGCCAGCAGCACCCAGGGCTATGGCTACACCTTC. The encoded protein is CASSTQGYGYTF.